These 10 T cell receptor beta chains were sequenced from one sample in a study of blood T cell repertoires in COVID-19. Clones were read by immunoSEQ multiplex PCR, and TCRdb kept only the in-frame ones, dropping some. Of 150,000 to 200,000 clones listed, roughly four fifths are singletons. The specimen sequenced was peripheral blood. All receptors derive from a human donor in a cohort sampled during active COVID-19.

This clone appeared once. The chain is built from TRBV9 and TRBJ1-1; D perhaps matches TRBD1 (6 bases). This CDR3 comprises 14 residues. Germline V gives CDR1 SGDLS, CDR2 YYNGEE. V shed 2 bases and J shed 6 bases, with 14 bases lying between them. The CDR3 DNA reads TGTGCCAGCAGCGTTCGACAGGAGAGGGCTGAAGCTTTCTTT. Its protein is CASSVRQERAEAFF.

The chain joins TRBV10-3 to TRBJ2-1, with 10 bases identical to TRBD2. V shed 5 bases and J 8 bases; nucleotides not matched to a gene: 9. Per germline, CDR1 ENHRY and CDR2 SYGVKD. The CDR3 loop spans 15 amino acids. The CDR3 bases are TGTGCCATCAGTTCCCTAGCGGGAGAGAAACATGAGCAGTTCTTC. This translates into CAISSLAGEKHEQFF.

CDR3 amino acids: CASSPGERPNYGYTF. DNA of the CDR3: TGTGCCAGCAGCCCGGGGGAGAGGCCAAACTATGGCTACACCTTC. The chain links TRBV27 to TRBJ1-2; weak D call: TRBD1 (5 bases). Deletions cut 6 bases from V and 2 bases from J, with 16 bases between. The V gene's germline CDR1 is MNHEY and CDR2 SMNVEV (reference sequence). CDR3 size: 15 residues.

This sequence joins TRBV5-1 and TRBJ2-7, with a possible D match to TRBD1 (6 bases). CDR1 and CDR2 from the germline V gene are SGHRS and YFSETQ. The CDR3 runs 13 residues. V was shortened by 5 bases and J by 0 bases, with 9 bases between the two germline ends. The CDR3 loop is CASSRQDSYEQYF. CDR3 sequence (DNA): TGCGCCAGCAGTAGACAGGACTCCTACGAGCAGTACTTC.

This clone was recorded once. This rearrangement joins TRBV14 to TRBJ2-7; 8 nucleotides match TRBD1. Germline assignment: CDR1 SGHDN and CDR2 FVKESK. V lost 4 bases and J lost 2; bases outside the gene matches: 10. The CDR3 runs 16 residues. CDR3 in DNA: TGTGCCAGCAGCCTCGTAGGATGGGACAGGACCTACGAGCAGTACTTC. Translated: CASSLVGWDRTYEQYF.

The chain has TRBV2 and TRBJ1-2; D is uncertain. V lost 3 bases, J lost 2 bases, and 22 bases lay in between. Germline CDR1 and CDR2: SNHLY and FYNNEI. This CDR3 is built from 18 residues. Here the CDR3 reads CASSEEGGSPIFNYGYTF. DNA of the CDR3: TGTGCCAGCAGTGAGGAGGGAGGCAGTCCCATATTCAACTATGGCTACACCTTC. Full variable domain (rest looked up from reference TRBV2 and TRBJ1-2): EPEVTQTPSHQVTQMGQEVILRCVPISNHLYFYWYRQILGQKVEFLVSFYNNEISEKSEIFDDQFSVERPDGSNFTLKIRSTKLEDSAMYFCASSEEGGSPIFNYGYTFGSGTRLTVV.

The J gene is TRBJ2-3, the V gene TRBV2, with 13 bases that match TRBD2. The germline V gene encodes CDR1 SNHLY and CDR2 FYNNEI. V shed 6 bases, J shed 4 bases, and the junction held 4 bases outside the gene matches. This CDR3 contains 15 residues. CDR3 residues: CASRRLAGGSDTQYF. CDR3 bases: TGTGCCAGCAGAAGACTAGCGGGAGGTTCAGATACGCAGTATTTT.

In this sample, this clone turned up once. The chain combines TRBV18 with TRBJ1-3, with D maybe TRBD1 (6 bases). Germline lookup yields CDR1 KGHSH and CDR2 LQKENI. The CDR3 has 16 residues. The V gene lost 3 bases and the J gene lost 0 bases, with 12 bases spanning the gap. The CDR3 region has the DNA TGTGCCAGCTCACCCGGGACACGCAACTCTGGAAACACCATATATTTT. It translates to CASSPGTRNSGNTIYF.

The chain has TRBV29-1 and TRBJ1-2; perhaps TRBD1 as D (5 bases). Germline V gene lookup returns CDR1 SQVTM and CDR2 ANQGSEA. The CDR3 contains 14 residues. The ends were cut back, 1 base at V and 5 bases at J, with 14 bases in the middle. The CDR3 protein is CSVEGQTSIYGYTF. The CDR3 bases are TGCAGCGTTGAAGGACAGACAAGTATATATGGCTACACCTTC. Combining the CDR3 with reference TRBV29-1 and TRBJ1-2 gives the whole variable domain SAVISQKPSRDICQRGTSLTIQCQVDSQVTMMFWYRQQPGQSLTLIATANQGSEATYESGFVIDKFPISRPNLTFSTLTVSNMSPEDSSIYLCSVEGQTSIYGYTFGSGTRLTVV.

The chain has TRBV7-9 and TRBJ1-3; D may be TRBD1 (6 bases). CDR1 is SEHNR, CDR2 FQNEAQ, per germline (reference sequence). The V gene lost 5 bases and the J gene lost 0 bases, with 14 bases spanning the gap. The CDR3 consists of 16 residues. The CDR3 sequence is CASSKDRTVSGNTIYF. The CDR3 bases are TGTGCCAGCAGCAAGGACAGAACCGTCTCTGGAAACACCATATATTTT.